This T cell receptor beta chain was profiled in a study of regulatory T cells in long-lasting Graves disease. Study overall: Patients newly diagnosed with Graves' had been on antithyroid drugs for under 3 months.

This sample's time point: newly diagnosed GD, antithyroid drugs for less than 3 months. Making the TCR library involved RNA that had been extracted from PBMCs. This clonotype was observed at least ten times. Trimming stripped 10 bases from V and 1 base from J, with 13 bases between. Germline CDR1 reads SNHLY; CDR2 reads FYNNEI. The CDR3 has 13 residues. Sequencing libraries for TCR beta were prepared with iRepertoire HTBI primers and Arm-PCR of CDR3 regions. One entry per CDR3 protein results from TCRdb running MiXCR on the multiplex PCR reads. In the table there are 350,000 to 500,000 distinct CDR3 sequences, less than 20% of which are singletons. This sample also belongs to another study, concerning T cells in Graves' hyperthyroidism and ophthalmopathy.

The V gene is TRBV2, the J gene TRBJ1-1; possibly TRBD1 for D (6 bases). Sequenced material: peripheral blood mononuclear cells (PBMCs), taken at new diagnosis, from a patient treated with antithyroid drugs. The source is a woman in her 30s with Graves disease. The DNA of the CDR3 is TGTGCCACTTCCGGGACATCGAACACTGAAGCTTTCTTT. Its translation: CATSGTSNTEAFF.